These 21 T cell receptor beta chains share one sample of origin, sequenced in a study of T cells in women clearing cervical HPV infection. Repertoires were generated with immunoSEQ multiplex PCR, while TCRdb's copy carries only in-frame clones and drops some. The listing contains some 43,000 clones. Sequencing was performed on blood buffy coat. These receptors all stem from a woman aged 18-70 years with a cervical HPV16 infection that either progressed to CIN3+ or cleared (not recorded which).

As concerns this clone: Coverage ceases 3 residues before the CDR3 finishes, and the germline J gene fills in the end. This sequence joins TRBV7-6 and TRBJ2-5; tentative D call: TRBD2 (6 bases). The CDR3 runs to 15 residues. The V and J ends lost 1 base and 3 bases respectively, with 12 bases between them. Germline V gives CDR1 SGHVS, CDR2 FNYEAQ. CDR3 DNA, as far as it was read: TGTGCCAGCAGCTTAGAGGAAGCGGGCGAAGAGACC. Its translation: CASSLEEAGEET. The CDR3 in full is CASSLEEAGEETQYF.

The CDR3 reads CSASRVYGGGNQPQHF. The sequenced part of the CDR3 DNA is TGCAGTGCTAGTCGGGTATATGGAGGGGGCAATCAGCCC. The chain recombines TRBV20-1 with TRBJ1-5, with D possibly matching TRBD1 (5 bases). The read terminates 3 residues before the CDR3 end, so the remaining end is supplied by the germline J gene. This CDR3 spans 16 amino acids. Per the germline V gene, CDR1 is DFQATT and CDR2 is SNEGSKA (reference sequence). V was clipped by 3 bases and J by 2 bases, with 17 bases between them.

A word on this clone: The sequence runs out 3 residues before the end of the CDR3; the remainder is reconstructed from the germline J gene. The chain is built from TRBV7-2 and TRBJ2-5; unclear D gene. Deletions cut 0 bases from V and 4 bases from J, with 9 bases between. CDR3 length equals 14 residues. The germline gives CDR1 SGHTA, CDR2 FQGNSA. The CDR3 DNA, read in part, is TGTGCCAGCAGCTTAGCCCAAAGCCGAGAGACC. Translation: CASSLAQSRET. The CDR3 in full is CASSLAQSRETQYF. Drawing the rest from reference TRBV7-2 and TRBJ2-5, the complete variable domain is GAGVSQSPSNKVTEKGKDVELRCDPISGHTALYWYRQSLGQGLEFLIYFQGNSAPDKSGLPSDRFSAERTGGSVSTLTIQRTQQEDSAVYLCASSLAQSRETQYFGPGTRLLVL.

As concerns this clone: The CDR3 extends 3 residues past the end of the read, so its final part is completed from the germline J gene. This chain connects TRBV20-1 to TRBJ2-5; 8 positions match TRBD2. In germline, CDR1 is DFQATT, CDR2 SNEGSKA (reference sequence). Trimming cost V 0 bases and J 3 bases; bases outside gene matches: 12. This CDR3 is 17 amino acids long. The CDR3 DNA, read in part, is TGCAGTGCTAGAGATGGACGGGGGGGCCCCTGGGAAGAGACC. Its translation is CSARDGRGGPWEET. The full CDR3 sequence reads CSARDGRGGPWEETQYF.

With regard to this clone: The read ends 3 residues shy of where the CDR3 ends; the end is completed using the germline J gene. The J gene is TRBJ2-5, the V gene TRBV7-9, with 8 bases identical to TRBD2. The V and J ends lost 3 bases and 4 bases, in that order; junction bases with no gene match: 4. Germline CDR1 is SEHNR and CDR2 is FQNEAQ (reference sequence). This CDR3 is built from 14 residues. CDR3 amino acids: CASSLGLVVETQYF. The covered CDR3 bases are TGTGCCAGCAGCTTGGGACTAGTGGTAGAGACC.

With regard to this clone: The CDR3 end lies 3 residues beyond the end of the read and is filled in from the germline J gene. V gene TRBV5-1 combines with J gene TRBJ2-5; 8 bases align to TRBD1. The CDR3 sequence is 15 residues long. From germline, CDR1 is SGHRS and CDR2 YFSETQ. CDR3 DNA, as far as it was read: TGCGCCAGCAGCGCCGGACAGGGTCTGACAGATACC. The encoded protein is CASSAGQGLTDT. The whole CDR3 sequence reads CASSAGQGLTDTQYF.

About this clone: Coverage ceases 3 residues before the CDR3 finishes, and the germline J gene fills in the end. V usage is TRBV20-1 and J usage is TRBJ2-5, with 13 positions matching TRBD2. V gave up 4 bases and J gave up 5 bases; unmatched junction bases: 1. CDR1 is DFQATT, CDR2 SNEGSKA, per germline (reference sequence). The CDR3 spans 13 residues. Incomplete CDR3 DNA: TGCAGTGCTATGGGACTAGCGGGGGAGACC. Amino acids: CSAMGLAGET. The CDR3 as a whole reads CSAMGLAGETQYF.

To note about this clone: Read coverage stops 3 residues before the CDR3 terminus; the germline J gene supplies the remainder. The rearrangement uses TRBV2 and TRBJ1-3, with 8 bases that match TRBD1. CDR3 length: 14 amino acids. Germline V gene lookup returns CDR1 SNHLY and CDR2 FYNNEI. With 6 bases clipped from V and 4 bases from J, the junction kept 5 bases outside the gene matches. The CDR3 bases that were read are TGTGCCAGCAGAACAGACAGGGGAGGAAACACC. This codes for CASRTDRGGNT. The complete CDR3 protein is CASRTDRGGNTIYF.

The CDR3 reads CASSASAQVNSPLHF. CDR3 bases read: TGTGCCAGCAGCGCAAGCGCACAGGTTAATTCACCC. The rearrangement joins TRBV5-5 to TRBJ1-6; TRBD1 is a possible D gene (5 bases). The read finishes 3 residues shy of the CDR3 end, and the germline J gene is used to complete it. CDR3 length equals 15 residues. V was cut by 4 bases and J by 6 bases, with 14 bases left in between. In germline, CDR1 is SGHKS, CDR2 YYEKEE (reference sequence).

About this clone itself: The read terminates 3 residues before the CDR3 end, so the remaining end is supplied by the germline J gene. The V gene is TRBV20-1, the J gene TRBJ2-3, with D perhaps TRBD1 or TRBD2 (5 bases each). Germline values: CDR1 DFQATT, CDR2 SNEGSKA (reference sequence). This CDR3 has 12 residues. CDR3 residues: CSARGGDQPQYF. CDR3 bases read: TGCAGTGCTAGAGGAGGGGATCAGCCG.

In the case of this clone: The CDR3 end lies 3 residues beyond the end of the read and is filled in from the germline J gene. The V gene is TRBV7-9, the J gene TRBJ2-5; 7 nucleotides line up with TRBD1. Germline-derived CDR1 and CDR2 are SEHNR and FQNEAQ (reference sequence). This CDR3 region has 14 residues. The V gene end was trimmed by 5 bases and the J gene end by 5 bases; junction bases not matched to a gene: 8. The CDR3 region is CASSGDRVEETQYF. Incomplete CDR3 DNA: TGTGCCAGCAGCGGAGACAGGGTCGAGGAGACC.

As concerns this clone: The read ends 3 residues early relative to the CDR3; the germline J gene fills the gap. This rearrangement joins TRBV5-1 to TRBJ2-3; D may be TRBD2 (7 bases). The CDR3 runs 18 residues. V lost 0 bases and J 6 bases, leaving 23 bases between the germline ends. Germline-derived CDR1 and CDR2 are SGHRS and YFSETQ. The CDR3: CASSLEVVGGAGSDTQYF. The part of the CDR3 DNA that was read is TGCGCCAGCAGCTTGGAGGTGGTTGGGGGGGCTGGATCGGATACG.

Notes on this clone: The read ends 3 residues before the CDR3 terminus; that terminus is restored from the germline J gene. V is TRBV2 and J is TRBJ2-6; no clear D. The V end was cut by 8 bases, the J end by 4 bases, with 6 bases between. The CDR3 contains 12 residues. Germline CDR1 is SNHLY and CDR2 is FYNNEI. CDR3 protein: CASFVGANVLTF. CDR3 DNA (partial): TGTGCCAGCTTTGTAGGGGCCAACGTC.

Comment on this clone: Read coverage stops 3 residues before the CDR3 terminus; the germline J gene supplies the remainder. The rearrangement links TRBV7-6 to TRBJ2-3; 7 nucleotides agree with TRBD1. The ends lost 5 bases at V and 4 bases at J; junction bases unmatched: 6. Germline V gives CDR1 SGHVS, CDR2 FNYEAQ. There are 14 residues in the CDR3. CDR3 DNA, as far as it was read: TGTGCCAGCAGCCCTCGAGGGGGCCCAGATACG. It encodes CASSPRGGPDT. The complete CDR3 protein is CASSPRGGPDTQYF.

A note on this clone: The DNA ends 3 residues before the CDR3 does, and the rest of the CDR3 is filled in from the germline J gene. This chain uses TRBV19 with TRBJ1-5; 8 bases are a match to TRBD1. Germline lookup yields CDR1 LNHDA and CDR2 SQIVND (reference sequence). J lost 0 bases, V lost 2 bases, and 3 bases had no gene match. This CDR3 spans 16 amino acids. CDR3 in amino acids: CASSITGGSSNQPQHF. Partial CDR3 DNA: TGTGCCAGTAGTATAACAGGGGGGTCTAGCAATCAGCCC.

CDR3: CASSEYGQGSEAFF. Partial CDR3 DNA: TGTGCCAGCAGTGAATACGGACAGGGGTCTGAA. The rearrangement joins TRBV6-1 to TRBJ1-1, with 9 positions matching TRBD1. The DNA ends 3 residues before the CDR3 does, and the rest of the CDR3 is filled in from the germline J gene. With V trimmed by 2 bases and J by 6 bases, 4 bases remained unmatched. The CDR3 runs 14 residues. Germline CDR1 is MNHNS and CDR2 is SASEGT.

Note on this clone: The read is 3 residues too short to cover the CDR3 end, so that end is filled in from the germline J gene. V is TRBV20-1 and J is TRBJ1-5; no reliable D call. V lost 6 bases and J lost 3, with 15 bases in between. Per germline, CDR1 DFQATT and CDR2 SNEGSKA (reference sequence). This CDR3 has 14 amino acids. Incomplete CDR3 DNA: TGCAGTGCCGTCTCCCTCACTACCAATCAGCCC. Amino acids: CSAVSLTTNQP. The entire CDR3 reads CSAVSLTTNQPQHF.

About this clone: The missing CDR3 end, 3 residues past where the read stops, is filled in from the germline J gene. V and J are TRBV28 and TRBJ2-7, with 7 nucleotides matching TRBD1. Trimming at V came to 5 bases and at J to 3 bases, leaving 7 bases not matched to a gene. The CDR3 runs 14 residues. CDR1 and CDR2 (germline): MDHEN, SYDVKM. Incomplete CDR3 DNA: TGTGCCAGCAGTCCGACAGGGACCATCTACGAG. Translating it yields CASSPTGTIYE. The full CDR3 sequence reads CASSPTGTIYEQYF.

As to this clone: The read ends 3 residues before the CDR3 terminus; that terminus is restored from the germline J gene. The V call is TRBV7-9, the J call TRBJ2-4; D call uncertain. This CDR3 spans 13 amino acids. CDR1 and CDR2 from the germline V gene are SEHNR and FQNEAQ (reference sequence). Incomplete CDR3 DNA: TGTGCCAGCAGCTTTGGCAGGTCCGTCAGT. This codes for CASSFGRSVS. The full CDR3 protein is CASSFGRSVSQYF.

Comment on this clone: The CDR3 goes on 3 residues after the read ends, and that part is filled in from the germline J gene. This rearrangement joins TRBV7-8 to TRBJ2-3, with 8 bases aligning to TRBD2. Germline CDR1 and CDR2: SGHVS and FQNEAQ. The CDR3 totals 16 residues. Trimming took 8 bases from V and 0 from J; bases not matched to a gene: 10. The CDR3 DNA, read in part, is TGTGCCAGCGGAAAAAGAGCGGGGGCTAGCACAGATACG. Protein sequence: CASGKRAGASTDT. The entire CDR3 is CASGKRAGASTDTQYF.

Note on this clone: The read falls 3 residues short of the CDR3 end, and the missing part is taken from the germline J gene. V gene TRBV5-1 combines with J gene TRBJ1-2, with D unresolved. V gave up 0 bases and J gave up 4 bases, with 10 bases separating them. Germline CDR1 SGHRS, CDR2 YFSETQ. The CDR3 is 14 residues long. CDR3 bases read: TGCGCCAGCAGCTTGGAAGGGCAGTCCTATGGC. This translates into CASSLEGQSYG. The CDR3, in full, reads CASSLEGQSYGYTF.